A selection of T cell receptor beta chains follows, all from one sample in a study of shared clonotypes between healthy human individuals. Produced via immunoSEQ multiplex PCR; TCRdb's table is partial and in-frame only. The sample includes about 2.1 million clones, around 93% of them seen just once. The sequenced sample was naive CD8+ T cells from PBMCs. The origin of the receptors is a man aged 18 to 30 in good health. Some clones in this sample may be carry-over from other donors' samples. Each CDR3 is given with its conserved first and last residue. The order of the fields is V gene, D gene, clone size, J gene, CDR3 DNA, CDR3 protein. A D gene is named only where the DNA matches it firmly. Where a row states a size, it is once, few, many or the class of an expanded clone; other rows omit it.

v_call: TRBV11-2
d_call: NA
clone_size: NA
j_call: TRBJ2-2
cdr3_nt: TGTGCCAGCAGCTCATTTGGGGGGCGGGAGCTGTTTTTT
cdr3_aa: CASSSFGGRELFF

v_call: TRBV28
d_call: NA
clone_size: NA
j_call: TRBJ2-7
cdr3_nt: TGTGCCAGCAGTTTCAACAGGGTCCTGGGGTACGAGCAGTACTTC
cdr3_aa: CASSFNRVLGYEQYF

v_call: TRBV29-1
d_call: TRBD2
clone_size: NA
j_call: TRBJ2-1
cdr3_nt: TGCAGCGTTGTCTCTAGCGGCTTAATATCCTACAATGAGCAGTTCTTC
cdr3_aa: CSVVSSGLISYNEQFF

v_call: TRBV11-2
d_call: NA
clone_size: NA
j_call: TRBJ2-6
cdr3_nt: TGTGCCAGCAGCTTGGGGGGCTCCGGGGCCAACGTCCTGACTTTC
cdr3_aa: CASSLGGSGANVLTF

v_call: TRBV7-8
d_call: NA
clone_size: NA
j_call: TRBJ2-7
cdr3_nt: TGTGCCAGCAGCCCCCTCGGGGGAGGAGCCTACGAGCAGTACTTC
cdr3_aa: CASSPLGGGAYEQYF

v_call: TRBV9
d_call: NA
clone_size: NA
j_call: TRBJ2-7
cdr3_nt: TGTGCCAGCAGCCGCACCCTCGGGGAGGAAGGCTACGAGCAGTACTTC
cdr3_aa: CASSRTLGEEGYEQYF

v_call: TRBV13
d_call: NA
clone_size: NA
j_call: TRBJ2-5
cdr3_nt: TGTGCCAGCAGCTTACAGGGATCGGAGACCCAGTACTTC
cdr3_aa: CASSLQGSETQYF

v_call: TRBV7-3
d_call: NA
clone_size: once
j_call: TRBJ2-7
cdr3_nt: TGTGCCAGCAGCATCGACAGGTACTACGAGCAGTACTTC
cdr3_aa: CASSIDRYYEQYF

v_call: TRBV4-1
d_call: NA
clone_size: few
j_call: TRBJ1-1
cdr3_nt: TGCGCCAGCAGCCAAGGCTCGGGGTCCGGGAACACTGAAGCTTTCTTT
cdr3_aa: CASSQGSGSGNTEAFF

v_call: TRBV4-1
d_call: NA
clone_size: NA
j_call: TRBJ2-5
cdr3_nt: TGCGCCAGCAGCCAAGTTTCCAATCGTATGCGGGCCCAAGAGACCCAGTACTTC
cdr3_aa: CASSQVSNRMRAQETQYF

v_call: TRBV2
d_call: NA
clone_size: NA
j_call: TRBJ2-3
cdr3_nt: TGTGCCAGCAGTGAATGGGTAGTTCCCGATACGCAGTATTTT
cdr3_aa: CASSEWVVPDTQYF

v_call: TRBV5-1
d_call: NA
clone_size: NA
j_call: TRBJ2-7
cdr3_nt: TGCGCCAGCGGCTACACCTCGTCCTACGAGCAGTACTTC
cdr3_aa: CASGYTSSYEQYF

v_call: TRBV9
d_call: NA
clone_size: NA
j_call: TRBJ2-1
cdr3_nt: TGTGCCAGCAGCCCCACCGTTTACAATGAGCAGTTCTTC
cdr3_aa: CASSPTVYNEQFF

v_call: TRBV5-1
d_call: NA
clone_size: NA
j_call: TRBJ2-3
cdr3_nt: TGCGCCAGCAGCTTGGACAGGATGACAGATACGCAGTATTTT
cdr3_aa: CASSLDRMTDTQYF

v_call: TRBV7-9
d_call: NA
clone_size: few
j_call: TRBJ2-1
cdr3_nt: TGTGCCAGCGAGGTAGGCGGGGAGCAGTTCTTC
cdr3_aa: CASEVGGEQFF

v_call: TRBV19
d_call: TRBD2
clone_size: NA
j_call: TRBJ2-1
cdr3_nt: TGTGCCAGTACCTCTAGCGGGGGCCATGAGCAGTTCTTC
cdr3_aa: CASTSSGGHEQFF

v_call: TRBV27
d_call: TRBD1
clone_size: NA
j_call: TRBJ1-1
cdr3_nt: TGTGCCAGCAGCCCAGGGACAGGTGAAGCTTTCTTT
cdr3_aa: CASSPGTGEAFF

v_call: TRBV30
d_call: NA
clone_size: NA
j_call: TRBJ1-3
cdr3_nt: TGTGCCTGGAGTTTATCAGGGGAAGGGCCCTCTGGAAACACCATATATTTT
cdr3_aa: CAWSLSGEGPSGNTIYF

v_call: TRBV19
d_call: TRBD2
clone_size: NA
j_call: TRBJ2-2
cdr3_nt: TGTGCCAGCACACTAGCGGGAGGTAGAGCCGGGGAGCTGTTTTTT
cdr3_aa: CASTLAGGRAGELFF

v_call: TRBV5-4
d_call: TRBD2
clone_size: NA
j_call: TRBJ2-7
cdr3_nt: TGTGCCAGCAGCTTGGTGGGCGGGAGTGCCTACGAGCAGTACTTC
cdr3_aa: CASSLVGGSAYEQYF

v_call: TRBV5-1
d_call: TRBD1
clone_size: NA
j_call: TRBJ2-2
cdr3_nt: TGCGCCAGCAGCCAGGACAGGGTCGCTCCCACCGGGGAGCTGTTTTTT
cdr3_aa: CASSQDRVAPTGELFF

v_call: TRBV27
d_call: TRBD2
clone_size: NA
j_call: TRBJ2-1
cdr3_nt: TGTGCCAGCAGTTTAAGCGGGAGAGCATACAATGAGCAGTTCTTC
cdr3_aa: CASSLSGRAYNEQFF

v_call: TRBV27
d_call: TRBD1
clone_size: NA
j_call: TRBJ1-1
cdr3_nt: TGTGCCAGCAGTTTATCGGGACAGCGACAAGCTTTCTTT
cdr3_aa: CASSLSGQRQAFF

v_call: TRBV6-5
d_call: TRBD2
clone_size: NA
j_call: TRBJ2-7
cdr3_nt: TGTGCCAGCAGTCCCTCCCGAGCGGGAGCATACGAGCAGTACTTC
cdr3_aa: CASSPSRAGAYEQYF

v_call: TRBV2
d_call: TRBD2
clone_size: once
j_call: TRBJ2-7
cdr3_nt: TGTGCCGCCCGGCCCGCTAGCGGGAGGCCTTTACTCGAGCAGTACTTC
cdr3_aa: CAARPASGRPLLEQYF

v_call: TRBV27
d_call: TRBD1
clone_size: NA
j_call: TRBJ1-1
cdr3_nt: TGTGCCAGCAGTGGGCTCGGTTTGGACAGGGTTAAGAACGCTTTCTTT
cdr3_aa: CASSGLGLDRVKNAFF

v_call: TRBV7-9
d_call: TRBD2
clone_size: NA
j_call: TRBJ2-3
cdr3_nt: TGTGCCAGCAGCCCCTCCCGTGGACTAGGATATTCAGATACGCAGTATTTT
cdr3_aa: CASSPSRGLGYSDTQYF

v_call: TRBV10-3
d_call: TRBD2
clone_size: NA
j_call: TRBJ2-1
cdr3_nt: TGTGCCATCAGTGAAGGCCGGGCTAGCGGTTCCCTGAGGGGCAATGAGCAGTTCTTC
cdr3_aa: CAISEGRASGSLRGNEQFF

v_call: TRBV5-5
d_call: TRBD1
clone_size: once
j_call: TRBJ2-7
cdr3_nt: TGTGCCAGCAGCCTCCCCGACGGACAGGGCTACGAGCAGTACTTC
cdr3_aa: CASSLPDGQGYEQYF

v_call: TRBV9
d_call: NA
clone_size: NA
j_call: TRBJ2-1
cdr3_nt: TGTGCCAGCAGCCCCTTCCACAATGAGCAGTTCTTC
cdr3_aa: CASSPFHNEQFF

v_call: TRBV29-1
d_call: TRBD1
clone_size: few
j_call: TRBJ1-1
cdr3_nt: TGCAGCGTTGTTCTGACAGGGGGAGACGAACGGACTGAAGCTTTCTTT
cdr3_aa: CSVVLTGGDERTEAFF

v_call: TRBV4-2
d_call: NA
clone_size: NA
j_call: TRBJ2-5
cdr3_nt: TGTGCCAGCAGCCAATTACAGCGGTTGGGGGCCCAGACCCAGTACTTC
cdr3_aa: CASSQLQRLGAQTQYF

v_call: TRBV27
d_call: TRBD2
clone_size: NA
j_call: TRBJ2-7
cdr3_nt: TGTGCCAGCAGCCTAGCGGGTCCACGCTACGAGCAGTACTTC
cdr3_aa: CASSLAGPRYEQYF

v_call: TRBV27
d_call: TRBD2
clone_size: NA
j_call: TRBJ2-1
cdr3_nt: TGTGCCAGCAGAGTCCTGGGGACTAGCGGGAGAGATGAGCAGTTCTTC
cdr3_aa: CASRVLGTSGRDEQFF

v_call: TRBV10-3
d_call: NA
clone_size: NA
j_call: TRBJ1-3
cdr3_nt: TGTGCCATCAGTGAGCCAGGGTTCTCTGGAAACACCATATATTTT
cdr3_aa: CAISEPGFSGNTIYF